These 13 T cell receptor beta chains came from one sample sequenced in a study of regulatory T cells in long-lasting Graves disease. Specified time point: newly diagnosed GD, antithyroid drugs for less than 3 months. The authors made the TCR library using RNA they extracted from PBMCs. Building of the TCR beta libraries involved iRepertoire HTBI primers and Arm-PCR of CDR3 regions. TCRdb recomputed calls from the multiplex PCR reads with MiXCR, one row per CDR3 protein. Seen here are around 400,000 distinct CDR3 sequences, about 12% observed once, and the top ten hold about 19%. The same data also contributed to another study, on T cells in Graves' hyperthyroidism and ophthalmopathy.

The source material was peripheral blood mononuclear cells (PBMCs), sampled at new diagnosis, from a patient treated with antithyroid drugs. The receptors were sampled from a woman aged 18-35 years with Graves disease.

This clonotype was detected ten times or more. This chain uses TRBV6-1 with TRBJ1-4; D is unclear. The CDR3 contains 16 residues. V lost 7 bases and J 7 bases, leaving 22 bases between the germline ends. Germline V CDR1 and CDR2: MNHNS, SASEGT. The CDR3 DNA follows: TGTGCCAGCACCGGGGAGGTCGGGGTAGCTTCTGAAAAACTGTTTTTT. This encodes CASTGEVGVASEKLFF.

In the case of this clonotype: Being one base from a much bigger clone, this may be a read error. The rearrangement uses TRBV12-3 or TRBV12-4 and TRBJ1-2; D is uncertain. CDR3 length: 13 residues. CDR3 sequence reads: CASSLRVNYGCTF. In nucleotides, the CDR3 is TGTGCCAGCAGTTTAAGGGTCAACTATGGCTGCACCTTC.

This clonotype was counted ten times or more. V gene TRBV6-1 combines with J gene TRBJ1-6, with D possibly TRBD1 on 5 matching bases. Germline assignment: CDR1 MNHNS and CDR2 SASEGT. The V end lost 6 bases, the J end lost 4 bases, and 34 bases lay between the germline ends. The CDR3 runs 22 residues. The CDR3 reads CASRVWVRWTNSQGGYNSPLHF. The CDR3 nucleotides read TGTGCCAGCAGAGTATGGGTCCGGTGGACAAACTCCCAGGGAGGTTATAATTCACCCCTCCACTTT.

This clonotype was counted ten times or more. The CDR3 here is CASSRTTGDVFNEQFF. CDR3 nucleotides: TGTGCCAGCAGCCGAACCACAGGGGACGTCTTCAATGAGCAGTTCTTC. The chain recombines TRBV9 with TRBJ2-1; the match to TRBD1 covers 7 bases. CDR3 size: 16 residues. V trimming: 4 bases; J trimming: 6 bases; junction bases outside the gene matches: 13. CDR1 and CDR2 from the germline V gene are SGDLS and YYNGEE.

This clonotype was observed many times. The chain uses TRBV28 and TRBJ1-1; D is unclear. This CDR3 has 13 residues. The germline V and J ends were trimmed by 5 bases and 0 bases, with 7 bases remaining between them. The germline V gene encodes CDR1 MDHEN and CDR2 SYDVKM. The CDR3 DNA sequence: TGTGCCAGCAGTCAGATAGTGAACACTGAAGCTTTCTTT. Translated: CASSQIVNTEAFF. The full variable domain, with the rest looked up from reference TRBV28 and TRBJ1-1, is DVKVTQSSRYLVKRTGEKVFLECVQDMDHENMFWYRQDPGLGLRLIYFSYDVKMKEKGDIPEGYSVSREKKERFSLILESASTNQTSMYLCASSQIVNTEAFFGQGTRLTVV.

This clonotype was found many times. This sequence joins TRBV20-1 and TRBJ2-5; 9 nucleotides match TRBD2. This CDR3 spans 15 amino acids. V lost 3 bases, J lost 4 bases, and 9 bases stayed unmatched. Germline V gene sequence: CDR1 DFQATT, CDR2 SNEGSKA (reference sequence). For the CDR3, the DNA is TGCAGTGCTAGGAGCTTCGGGACTAGCCGAGAGACCCAGTACTTC. This gives the protein CSARSFGTSRETQYF.

This clonotype came up many times. This chain links TRBV12-3 or TRBV12-4 with TRBJ1-2; D may be TRBD1 (6 bases). V was shortened by 7 bases and J by 7 bases, with 16 bases between the two germline ends. This CDR3 is built from 13 residues. The CDR3 nucleotides are TGTGCCAGCAACCTAGGGGGGTTAGGTGGCTACACCTTC. Amino acids: CASNLGGLGGYTF.

The J gene is TRBJ1-5, the V gene TRBV7-9, with TRBD1 identical over 7 bases. CDR1 and CDR2 (germline): SEHNR, FQNEAQ (reference sequence). Trimming took 1 base from V and 5 from J; bases not matched to a gene: 5. The CDR3 has 15 residues. The CDR3 loop is CASSLGGQSDQPQHF. CDR3 sequence (DNA): TGTGCCAGCAGCTTAGGGGGACAGTCAGATCAGCCCCAGCATTTT.

This clonotype was counted many times. This chain joins TRBV12-3 or TRBV12-4 and TRBJ2-7, with 12 bases aligning to TRBD2. The CDR3 sequence is 13 residues long. V lost 11 bases to trimming and J lost 4 bases; unmatched junction nucleotides: 6. The CDR3 loop is CASLAGGRYEQYF. Written as DNA, the CDR3 is TGTGCCTCGCTAGCGGGAGGGAGGTACGAGCAGTACTTC.

This clonotype appeared many times. V is TRBV27 and J is TRBJ1-6; 8 bases map to TRBD1. The CDR3 covers 15 residues. Per germline, CDR1 MNHEY and CDR2 SMNVEV (reference sequence). The V gene end was trimmed by 5 bases and the J gene end by 9 bases; junction bases not matched to a gene: 9. CDR3 nucleotides: TGTGCCAGCAGTCCATACAGGACAGGGCGTTCACCCCTCCACTTT. Translation gives CASSPYRTGRSPLHF.

This clonotype showed up many times. This chain connects TRBV3-1 to TRBJ1-5, with 10 bases lining up with TRBD1. The ends lost 5 bases at V and 5 bases at J; junction bases unmatched: 3. Germline V gives CDR1 LGHDT, CDR2 YNNKEL (reference sequence). This CDR3 contains 14 residues. CDR3 sequence reads: CASSYGTGDQPQHF. CDR3 bases: TGTGCCAGCAGCTATGGGACAGGGGATCAGCCCCAGCATTTT.

This clonotype was found many times. The chain couples TRBV6-2 or TRBV6-3 to TRBJ2-1, with TRBD1 matching over 8 bases. This CDR3 is built from 15 residues. Trimming removed 5 bases from V and 0 bases from J; junction bases left unmatched: 3. Germline loops: CDR1 MNHEY, CDR2 SVGEGT. The CDR3 DNA sequence: TGTGCCAGCAGTCGAGACAGGGGCTCCTACAATGAGCAGTTCTTC. The encoded protein is CASSRDRGSYNEQFF.

This clonotype has ten or more counts. The rearrangement uses TRBV11-3 and TRBJ2-2; possible D gene TRBD1, 5 bases. V gave up 2 bases and J gave up 6 bases, with 13 bases separating them. The CDR3 spans 15 residues. CDR1 SGHNT and CDR2 YENEEA come from the germline V gene. This CDR3 is CASSLNRPPAGELFF. DNA for the CDR3: TGTGCCAGCAGCTTAAACAGGCCCCCGGCCGGGGAGCTGTTTTTT.